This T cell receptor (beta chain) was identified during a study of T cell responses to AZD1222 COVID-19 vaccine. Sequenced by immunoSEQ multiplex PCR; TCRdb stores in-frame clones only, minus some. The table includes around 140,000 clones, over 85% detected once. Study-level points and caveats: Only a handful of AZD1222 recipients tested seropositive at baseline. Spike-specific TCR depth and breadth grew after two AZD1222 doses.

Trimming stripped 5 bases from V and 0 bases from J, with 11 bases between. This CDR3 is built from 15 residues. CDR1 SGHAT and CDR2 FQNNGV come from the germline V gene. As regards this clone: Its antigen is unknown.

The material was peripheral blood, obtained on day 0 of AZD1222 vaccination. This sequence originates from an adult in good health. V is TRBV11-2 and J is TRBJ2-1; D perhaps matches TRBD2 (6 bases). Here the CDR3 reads CASSRAGSSYNEQFF. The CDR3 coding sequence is TGTGCCAGCAGCCGAGCCGGGAGCTCCTACAATGAGCAGTTCTTC.